This section outlines one T cell receptor (beta chain) sequence together with its context. At least ten counts were recorded for this clonotype. Its binding antigen is unknown. Germline is not matched at one junction end, which may reflect a read error. The data were obtained in a study (dated by TCRdb to 2015 to 2017). Notes on the research overall: The study tested whether tumor-infiltrating Tregs in breast cancer are recruited from blood Tregs or converted in situ from other CD4+ T cell subsets. Results and caveats for the whole study, not just this receptor: Rather than covering whole repertoires, validation in the larger cohort was restricted to a single TCR beta V-J rearrangement. The TCR gene usage of tumor memory CD4+ T cells clustered together with blood and lymph node memory CD4+ cells and with lymph node naive CD4+ cells. The greatest overlap of tumor-infiltrating Treg TCR alpha and beta sequences was observed with tumor naive CD4+ T cells, followed by blood naive CD4+ T cells.

Naive CD4+ T cells were purified with the Miltenyi Naive CD4+ T Cell Isolation kit, with Tregs depleted using CD25 microbeads. Tregs, naive and memory CD4+ T cells from tumor, blood and ipsilateral draining lymph nodes of 5 or 6 breast cancer patients underwent full-length TCR alpha and beta sequencing. Ficoll density gradient centrifugation was used to isolate mononuclear cells from either lymph nodes or roughly 46 ml of peripheral blood. Sorted cell populations were confirmed by FACS to exceed 90% purity. Full-length TCR variable regions were amplified by 5' RACE PCR using constant-region reverse primers, and then by semi-nested PCR using Nested Universal Primer A. Using the ReliaPrep RNA Cell Miniprep System, total RNA was extracted, and the SMARTer RACE 5'/3' Kit was then used to reverse transcribe the RNA into 5'RACE-ready cDNA. Multiplex adaptors were used to barcode full-length TCR alpha and beta libraries, and the barcoded libraries were sequenced on an Illumina MiSeq. The authors' analysis ran thus. For each of nine subset-tissue groups, sequencing data from the five patients were pooled, and the groups were then compared using unsupervised clustering of TCR gene usage. The Morisita-Horn index was used to calculate repertoire similarity, with shared sequences weighted according to their contribution to each repertoire. Starting from the raw public reads, TCRdb applied fastp trimming at Q25, assembled clones with MiXCR and retained in-frame beta chains. One record per CDR3 amino acid sequence lists the most common genes and DNA. The V and J calls were not made by the authors but by TCRdb's processing. The sample records about 54,000 distinct CDR3 sequences, 17% of which are singletons. The top ten constitute 2% to 2.5% of the sample.

The germline V gene encodes CDR1 SEHNR and CDR2 FQNEAQ (reference sequence). From its cysteine to its phenylalanine, the CDR3 spans 14 amino acids. Only CDR3 DNA remains: 42 bases, in frame from the first base. The V and J genes are TRBV7-9 and TRBJ2-1; TRBD2 lines up with 10 middle nucleotides. This receptor was taken from a female donor with breast cancer. The sequenced sample consisted of naive CD4+ T cells sorted from blood. The cell subset or site label, read with the paper, signifies: naive CD4+ T cells, CD4+CD45RA+CD25-. Read as DNA, the sequence is TGTGCCAGCAGCCTAGCGGGAGTCAGAAATGAGCAGTTCTTC. Its protein is CASSLAGVRNEQFF.